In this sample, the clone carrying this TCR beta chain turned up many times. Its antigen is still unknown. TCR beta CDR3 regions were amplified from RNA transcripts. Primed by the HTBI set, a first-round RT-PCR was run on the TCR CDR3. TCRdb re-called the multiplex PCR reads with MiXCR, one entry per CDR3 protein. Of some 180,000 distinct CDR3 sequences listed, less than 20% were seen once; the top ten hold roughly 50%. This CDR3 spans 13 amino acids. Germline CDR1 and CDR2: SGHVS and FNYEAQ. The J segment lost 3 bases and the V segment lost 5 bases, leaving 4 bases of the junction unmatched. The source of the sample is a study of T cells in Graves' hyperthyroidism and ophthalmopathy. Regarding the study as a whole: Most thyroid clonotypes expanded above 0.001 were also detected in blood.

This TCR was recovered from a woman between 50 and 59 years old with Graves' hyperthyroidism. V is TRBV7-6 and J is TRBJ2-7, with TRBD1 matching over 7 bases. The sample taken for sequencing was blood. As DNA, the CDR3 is TGTGCCAGCAGCCCGACAGGGTACTACGAGCAGTACTTC. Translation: CASSPTGYYEQYF. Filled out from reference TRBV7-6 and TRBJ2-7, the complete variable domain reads GAGVSQSPRYKVTKRGQDVALRCDPISGHVSLYWYRQALGQGPEFLTYFNYEAQQDKSGLPNDRFSAERPEGSISTLTIQRTEQRDSAMYRCASSPTGYYEQYFGPGTRLTVT.